The present TCR beta chain was sequenced within a study of OX40 agonist ivuxolimab in advanced cancers. The wider study: Earlier anti-PD-1, anti-PD-L1 or anti-CTLA-4 therapy was permitted; over 35% had received some.

Study observations and caveats: Those patients achieving a partial response at 0.1-3.0 mg/kg showed among the lowest clonal expansion. Expanded peripheral T-cell antigen specificity went undetermined. At doses 0.1 to 3.0 mg/kg, CD4+ and CD8+ clones expanded.

Sequencing was performed with immunoSEQ multiplex PCR; in TCRdb, only in-frame clones are kept and a portion is missing. The table records 65,000 to 85,000 clones, 92% of them present only once. In this sample, this clone turned up once. What it recognizes is unknown. Sample: CD4+ or CD8+ T cells sorted from blood, taken in a trial of the OX40 agonist ivuxolimab. The receptor's source is an adult with an advanced solid tumor such as melanoma, head and neck, liver or kidney cancer.

The chain's CDR3 is CASSTYRGTATGELFF. The CDR3, as DNA: TGCGCCAGCAGCACCTACAGGGGGACGGCCACCGGGGAGCTGTTTTTT. V is TRBV5-1 and J is TRBJ2-2, with 8 bases matching TRBD1. CDR1 is SGHRS and CDR2 is YFSETQ in the germline V gene. V lost 4 bases to trimming and J lost 4 bases; unmatched junction nucleotides: 9. The CDR3 loop spans 16 amino acids.